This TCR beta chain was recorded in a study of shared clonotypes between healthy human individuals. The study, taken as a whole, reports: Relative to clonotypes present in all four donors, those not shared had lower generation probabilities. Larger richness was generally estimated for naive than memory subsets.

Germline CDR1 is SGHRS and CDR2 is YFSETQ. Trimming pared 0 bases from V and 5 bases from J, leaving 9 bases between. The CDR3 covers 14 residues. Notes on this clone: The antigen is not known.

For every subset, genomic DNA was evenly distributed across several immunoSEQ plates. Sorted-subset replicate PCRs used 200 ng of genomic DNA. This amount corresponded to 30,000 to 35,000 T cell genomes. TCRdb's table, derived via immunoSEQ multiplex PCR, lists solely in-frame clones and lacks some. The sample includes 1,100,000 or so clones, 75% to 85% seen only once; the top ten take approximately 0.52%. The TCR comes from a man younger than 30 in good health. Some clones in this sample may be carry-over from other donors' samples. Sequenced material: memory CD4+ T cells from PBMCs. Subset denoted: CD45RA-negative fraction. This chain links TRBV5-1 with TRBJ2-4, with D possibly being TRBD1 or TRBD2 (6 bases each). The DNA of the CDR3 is TGCGCCAGCAGCTTGGAGGGGGGCCAAAACATTCAGTACTTC. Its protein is CASSLEGGQNIQYF. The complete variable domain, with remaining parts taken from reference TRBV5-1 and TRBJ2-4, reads KAGVTQTPRYLIKTRGQQVTLSCSPISGHRSVSWYQQTPGQGLQFLFEYFSETQRNKGNFPGRFSGRQFSNSRSEMNVSTLELGDSALYLCASSLEGGQNIQYFGAGTRLSVL.